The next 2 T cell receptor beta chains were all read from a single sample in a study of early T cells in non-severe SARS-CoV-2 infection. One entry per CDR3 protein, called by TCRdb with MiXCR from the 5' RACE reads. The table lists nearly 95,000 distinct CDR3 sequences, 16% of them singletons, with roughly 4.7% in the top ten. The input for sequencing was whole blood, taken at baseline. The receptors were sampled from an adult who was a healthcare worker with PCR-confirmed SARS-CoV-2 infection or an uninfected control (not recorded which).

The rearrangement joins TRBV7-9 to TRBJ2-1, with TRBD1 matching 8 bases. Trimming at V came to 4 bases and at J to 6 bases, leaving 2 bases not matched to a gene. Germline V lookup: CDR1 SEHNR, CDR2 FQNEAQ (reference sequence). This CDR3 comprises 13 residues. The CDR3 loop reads CASSYDRGNEQFF. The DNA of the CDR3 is TGTGCCAGCAGCTACGACAGGGGCAATGAGCAGTTCTTC.

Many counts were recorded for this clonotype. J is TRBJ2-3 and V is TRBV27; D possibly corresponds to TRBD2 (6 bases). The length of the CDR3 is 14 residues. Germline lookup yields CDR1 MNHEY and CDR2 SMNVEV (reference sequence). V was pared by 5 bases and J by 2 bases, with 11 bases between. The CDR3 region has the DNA TGTGCCAGCAGTCGGACTACCTACACAGATACGCAGTATTTT. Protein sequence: CASSRTTYTDTQYF.